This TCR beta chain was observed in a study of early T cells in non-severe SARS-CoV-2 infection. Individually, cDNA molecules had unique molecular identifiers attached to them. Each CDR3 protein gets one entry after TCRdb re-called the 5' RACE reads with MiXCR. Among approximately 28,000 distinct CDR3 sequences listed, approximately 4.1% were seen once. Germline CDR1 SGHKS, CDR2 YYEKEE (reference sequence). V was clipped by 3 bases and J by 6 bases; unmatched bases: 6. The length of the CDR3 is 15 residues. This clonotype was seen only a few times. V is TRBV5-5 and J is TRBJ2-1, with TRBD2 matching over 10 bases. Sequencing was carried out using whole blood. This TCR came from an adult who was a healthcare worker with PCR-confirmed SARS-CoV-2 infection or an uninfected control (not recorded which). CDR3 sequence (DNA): TGTGCCAGCAGCTATCTAGCGGGAGTGAGCAATGAGCAGTTCTTC. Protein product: CASSYLAGVSNEQFF. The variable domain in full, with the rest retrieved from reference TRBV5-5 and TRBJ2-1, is DAGVTQSPTHLIKTRGQQVTLRCSPISGHKSVSWYQQVLGQGPQFIFQYYEKEERGRGNFPDRFSARQFPNYSSELNVNALLLGDSALYLCASSYLAGVSNEQFFGPGTRLTVL.